These 24 T cell receptor beta chains came from one sample sequenced in a study of blood T cell repertoires in COVID-19. Measured with immunoSEQ multiplex PCR; TCRdb has only the in-frame clones, and not every one. In the table there are 200,000 to 250,000 clones, almost 90% of which are singletons. The material sequenced was peripheral blood. These receptors originate from a man in his late teens or twenties with active or convalescent COVID-19.

The chain recombines TRBV10-2 with TRBJ2-5; a possible D gene is TRBD1 (5 bases). Germline CDR1 and CDR2: WSHSY and SAAADI. Trimming cost V 2 bases and J 4 bases, with 11 bases left between them. CDR3 size: 14 residues. The DNA for the CDR3 is TGCGCCAGCAGTGAGGGGCAGGGCGGAGAGACCCAGTACTTC. Translated, it gives CASSEGQGGETQYF.

The CDR3 coding sequence is TGTGCCAGCAGCTTGCAGCGGTACCTACCCTACAATGAGCAGTTCTTC. Protein: CASSLQRYLPYNEQFF. The genes are TRBV11-1 and TRBJ2-1; possible D gene TRBD2, 5 bases. The CDR3 has 16 residues. Trimming removed 3 bases from V and 2 bases from J, with 14 bases in between. The germline V gene has CDR1 SGHAT and CDR2 FQDESV (reference sequence). The full variable domain, completed using reference TRBV11-1 and TRBJ2-1, is EAEVAQSPRYKITEKSQAVAFWCDPISGHATLYWYRQILGQGPELLVQFQDESVVDDSQLPKDRFSAERLKGVDSTLKIQPAELGDSAMYLCASSLQRYLPYNEQFFGPGTRLTVL.

In this sample, this clone turned up many times. The chain carries TRBV19 and TRBJ2-2, with 8 bases lining up with TRBD1. The junction had 3 bases not matched to a gene; V was cut back by 2 bases and J by 7 bases. CDR3 length equals 14 residues. Germline CDR1 LNHDA, CDR2 SQIVND (reference sequence). CDR3 sequence reads: CASSISGGFGELFF. CDR3 nucleotide sequence: TGTGCCAGTAGTATATCAGGGGGCTTCGGGGAGCTGTTTTTT.

J is TRBJ2-6 and V is TRBV19; no definite D call. The CDR3 runs 15 residues. The V gene lost 2 bases and the J gene lost 2 bases, with 7 bases spanning the gap. Germline V CDR1 and CDR2: LNHDA, SQIVND (reference sequence). CDR3 bases: TGTGCCAGTAGTATAATGGGCCCTGGGGCCAACGTCCTGACTTTC. Translating it yields CASSIMGPGANVLTF.

The chain carries TRBV2 and TRBJ2-5; possible D gene TRBD1, 6 bases. The CDR3 length is 13 residues. Looked up from germline, CDR1 is SNHLY and CDR2 is FYNNEI. Trimming left V 5 bases short and J 0 bases short, with 7 bases between. The CDR3 DNA sequence: TGTGCCAGCAGTAGGGGGAACCAAGAGACCCAGTACTTC. Encoded protein: CASSRGNQETQYF. Supplemented by reference TRBV2 and TRBJ2-5, the full variable domain reads EPEVTQTPSHQVTQMGQEVILRCVPISNHLYFYWYRQILGQKVEFLVSFYNNEISEKSEIFDDQFSVERPDGSNFTLKIRSTKLEDSAMYFCASSRGNQETQYFGPGTRLLVL.

This clone occurred a few times. The chain uses TRBV30 and TRBJ2-2; TRBD1 aligns across 7 bases. Germline values: CDR1 GTSNPN, CDR2 SVGIG (reference sequence). The CDR3 sequence is 15 residues long. The trim removed 2 bases at V and 2 bases at J, leaving 5 bases unmatched. CDR3 protein: CAWSLDRVNTGELFF. The CDR3 DNA reads TGTGCCTGGAGTCTTGACAGGGTTAACACCGGGGAGCTGTTTTTT.

The chain carries TRBV3-1 (or the pseudogene TRBV3-2) and TRBJ2-2; D is unclear. The V end was cut by 4 bases, the J end by 0 bases, with 6 bases between. The CDR3 consists of 14 residues. Per germline, CDR1 LGHDT and CDR2 YNNKEL (reference sequence). Here the CDR3 DNA reads TGTGCCAGCAGCCGTGCGACGAACACCGGGGAGCTGTTTTTT. Encoded protein: CASSRATNTGELFF.

This clone was recorded once. The rearrangement links TRBV3-1 (or the pseudogene TRBV3-2) to TRBJ2-2; 7 bases are shared with TRBD1. Germline CDR1 is LGHDT and CDR2 is YNNKEL (reference sequence). This CDR3 region has 16 residues. The junction had 9 bases not matched to a gene; V was cut back by 4 bases and J by 4 bases. The CDR3 bases are TGTGCCAGCAGCCCTCCGGGACAGCGATCCACCGGGGAGCTGTTTTTT. Translating it yields CASSPPGQRSTGELFF.

The chain links TRBV5-1 to TRBJ2-1; 10 positions agree with TRBD1. With 0 bases clipped from V and 8 bases from J, the junction kept 14 bases outside the gene matches. CDR1 and CDR2 (germline): SGHRS, YFSETQ. The CDR3 runs 18 residues. The chain's CDR3 is CASSLGLRGTGDGHEQFF. In DNA form, the CDR3 reads TGCGCCAGCAGCTTGGGTCTACGGGGGACAGGGGACGGGCATGAGCAGTTCTTC.

The genes are TRBV7-2 and TRBJ1-5, with 8 nucleotides matching TRBD1. The CDR3 runs to 16 residues. Germline values: CDR1 SGHTA, CDR2 FQGNSA. Losses at the gene ends were 5 bases for V and 6 bases for J; bases not matched to a gene: 12. Here the CDR3 DNA reads TGTGCCAGCAGCCCGACGACAGGGGCTGGTACTCAGCCCCAGCATTTT. As protein: CASSPTTGAGTQPQHF.

The genes are TRBV3-1 (or the pseudogene TRBV3-2) and TRBJ1-1; D is ambiguous. The V end was cut by 1 base, the J end by 1 base, with 7 bases between. From germline, CDR1 is LGHDT and CDR2 YNNKEL (reference sequence). The CDR3 is made up of 14 amino acids. The DNA of the CDR3 is TGTGCCAGCAGCCAAGGGCAAAAGAACACTGAAGCTTTCTTT. Translated: CASSQGQKNTEAFF.

This clone was counted at least ten times. The rearrangement joins TRBV25-1 to TRBJ2-7, with TRBD2 as a possible D gene (6 bases). The germline V and J ends were trimmed by 7 bases and 3 bases, with 22 bases remaining between them. Germline CDR1 MGHDK, CDR2 SYGVNS. The CDR3 contains 16 residues. As DNA, the CDR3 is TGTGCCAGCACCGAGGCACGCGGGGCTTCGGGCTACGAGCAGTACTTC. Translating it yields CASTEARGASGYEQYF.

The rearrangement uses TRBV11-2 and TRBJ1-2; weak D call: TRBD1 (6 bases). Germline assignment: CDR1 SGHAT and CDR2 FQNNGV. The CDR3 length is 17 residues. Trimming took 7 bases from V and 4 from J, leaving 25 bases between them. CDR3 loop: CASTNPRHPGHLYGYTF. Here the CDR3 DNA reads TGTGCCAGCACCAACCCTAGACATCCGGGACACCTCTATGGCTACACCTTC. The full variable domain, rest sourced from reference TRBV11-2 and TRBJ1-2, is EAGVAQSPRYKIIEKRQSVAFWCNPISGHATLYWYQQILGQGPKLLIQFQNNGVVDDSQLPKDRFSAERLKGVDSTLKIQPAKLEDSAVYLCASTNPRHPGHLYGYTFGSGTRLTVV.

The chain's CDR3 is CASSTREGPYEQYF. CDR3 DNA sequence: TGTGCCAGTAGCACCAGGGAGGGACCCTACGAGCAGTACTTC. The chain carries TRBV19 and TRBJ2-7; 7 bases are a match to TRBD2. The CDR3 is 14 residues long. The junction had 7 bases not matched to a gene; V was cut back by 6 bases and J by 2 bases. The germline gives CDR1 LNHDA, CDR2 SQIVND (reference sequence).

The chain carries TRBV24-1 and TRBJ2-1; 8 bases agree with TRBD2. Germline trimming cut 3 bases from V and 0 bases from J; bases unmatched to any gene: 9. The germline CDR1 and CDR2 sequences are KGHDR and SFDVKD. The length of the CDR3 is 18 residues. The CDR3 here is CATSDLASGPSSYNEQFF. The CDR3, as DNA: TGTGCCACCAGTGATCTTGCTAGCGGGCCTAGCTCCTACAATGAGCAGTTCTTC.

In regard to this clone: At one end the junction does not follow the germline gene, possibly because of a read error. The chain links TRBV12-3 or TRBV12-4 to TRBJ2-3; D possibly corresponds to TRBD1 (6 bases). The CDR3 totals 13 residues. This CDR3 reads CASRLGGADTQYF. CDR3 nucleotide sequence: TGTGCCAGCAGGTTAGGGGGAGCGGATACGCAGTATTTT.

DNA of the CDR3: TGTGCCAGCAGCCGGCCGGGACAGCCTTTCACAGATACGCAGTATTTT. Encoded protein: CASSRPGQPFTDTQYF. The chain is built from TRBV7-2 and TRBJ2-3; 7 bases are shared with TRBD1. The CDR3 spans 16 residues. CDR1 SGHTA and CDR2 FQGNSA come from the germline V gene. V gave up 5 bases and J gave up 2 bases; unmatched junction bases: 10.

This clone was seen just once. The chain combines TRBV7-8 with TRBJ1-1, with 8 bases lining up with TRBD1. The CDR3 extends over 18 amino acids. Unmatched junction bases numbered 15, after V lost 3 bases and J lost 3 bases. Germline V CDR1 and CDR2: SGHVS, FQNEAQ. DNA of the CDR3: TGTGCCAGCAGCTTGGGATGGGGAGACAGGGGACGGGACACTGAAGCTTTCTTT. Translation gives CASSLGWGDRGRDTEAFF.

A few counts support this clone. The chain joins TRBV19 to TRBJ1-4; the D gene is possibly TRBD1 (5 bases). CDR1 and CDR2 (germline): LNHDA, SQIVND (reference sequence). The CDR3 sequence is 14 residues long. V shed 7 bases and J shed 8 bases, with 17 bases lying between them. As DNA, the CDR3 is TGTGCCAGTATGGGGGGAGGGGCCGGCGAAAAACTGTTTTTT. This gives the protein CASMGGGAGEKLFF.

This rearrangement joins TRBV2 to TRBJ2-1; 8 bases map to TRBD2. The V gene end was trimmed by 7 bases and the J gene end by 15 bases; junction bases not matched to a gene: 14. Germline CDR1 reads SNHLY; CDR2 reads FYNNEI. CDR3 length: 13 amino acids. The CDR3 here is CASKGLASSIPFF. CDR3 sequence (DNA): TGTGCCAGCAAAGGACTAGCCTCCTCGATTCCGTTCTTC.

This chain connects TRBV28 to TRBJ2-2; D possibly corresponds to TRBD2 (5 bases). Per germline, CDR1 MDHEN and CDR2 SYDVKM. The V and J ends lost 4 bases and 14 bases respectively, with 14 bases between them. The CDR3 consists of 12 residues. This CDR3 reads CASSSDSRKLFF. The CDR3 DNA sequence: TGTGCCAGCAGTTCGGACTCCCGCAAACTGTTTTTT. The full variable domain, rest sourced from reference TRBV28 and TRBJ2-2, is DVKVTQSSRYLVKRTGEKVFLECVQDMDHENMFWYRQDPGLGLRLIYFSYDVKMKEKGDIPEGYSVSREKKERFSLILESASTNQTSMYLCASSSDSRKLFFGEGSRLTVL.

V is TRBV23-1 and J is TRBJ1-2; the match to TRBD1 covers 8 bases. TRBV23-1 is filed as an ORF, its function uncertain. The CDR3 has 18 amino acids. The ends lost 7 bases at V and 6 bases at J; junction bases unmatched: 22. CDR3 in DNA: TGCGCCAGCACCCAACGGCAGGGGGCTCCCCCACTTGCGGATGGCTACACCTTC. The encoded protein is CASTQRQGAPPLADGYTF.

This sequence joins TRBV19 and TRBJ2-1, with 14 bases fitting TRBD2. Germline V lookup: CDR1 LNHDA, CDR2 SQIVND (reference sequence). Losses at the gene ends were 4 bases for V and 10 bases for J; bases not matched to a gene: 9. The length of the CDR3 is 16 residues. The CDR3 protein is CASSTPGLAGVLEQFF. The CDR3, as DNA: TGTGCCAGTAGTACGCCGGGACTAGCGGGAGTTTTAGAGCAGTTCTTC.

The J gene is TRBJ2-7, the V gene TRBV28, with TRBD2 identical over 9 bases. V lost 5 bases and J lost 4; bases outside the gene matches: 12. CDR1 and CDR2 (germline): MDHEN, SYDVKM. This CDR3 contains 16 residues. CDR3: CASSPTGLAGRYEQYF. DNA for the CDR3: TGTGCCAGCAGTCCAACCGGGCTAGCGGGAAGGTACGAGCAGTACTTC.